This paragraph covers one TCR beta chain sequence. Its antigen is unidentified. Some clones are missing from TCRdb's copy, which holds only in-frame ones; the method was immunoSEQ multiplex PCR. The sample yields around 31,000 clones, 90% seen once. This record comes from a study of OX40 agonist ivuxolimab in advanced cancers. Overall study context: Dose-escalation patients were diagnosed with hepatocellular carcinoma, melanoma, renal cell cancer or head and neck cancer. Two patients with cutaneous melanoma and one with hepatocellular carcinoma, three in total, showed partial responses.

Study outcomes and limitations: CD8+ T cells showed, on average, more clonal expansion than CD4+ cells. At doses 0.1 to 3.0 mg/kg, CD4+ and CD8+ clones expanded.

This specimen consisted of CD4+ or CD8+ T cells sorted from blood, obtained in a trial of the OX40 agonist ivuxolimab. The origin of this receptor is an adult with an advanced solid tumor such as melanoma, head and neck, liver or kidney cancer.

Here the CDR3 DNA reads TGTGCCAGTAGCGACAGGCCTACTAACTATGGCTACACCTTC. This sequence encodes CASSDRPTNYGYTF. The gene calls are TRBV19 and TRBJ1-2; D is perhaps TRBD1 (6 bases). Deletions cut 6 bases from V and 0 bases from J, with 11 bases between. This CDR3 is 14 amino acids long. CDR1 LNHDA and CDR2 SQIVND come from the germline V gene (reference sequence).